The 16 T cell receptor beta chains below were found in one sample sequenced in a study of blood T cells in healthy people across ages. Primers used in a second PCR of about 6 to 12 cycles were a sample-barcoded 5' primer and a J-beta primer mix. TCRdb ran MiXCR on the 5' RACE reads and lists one entry per CDR3 protein. Among about a million distinct CDR3 sequences, around two fifths were seen once, and the ten largest hold over 10%. Source material: blood. The receptors originated from a man younger than 35 in good health.

The chain uses TRBV2 and TRBJ2-1; 10 nucleotides match TRBD2. Germline V gene lookup returns CDR1 SNHLY and CDR2 FYNNEI. This CDR3 contains 19 residues. V was clipped by 2 bases and J by 4 bases; unmatched bases: 14. This CDR3 is CASSERGGTVAGGYNEQFF. CDR3 sequence (DNA): TGTGCCAGCAGTGAAAGAGGGGGGACTGTAGCGGGGGGATACAATGAGCAGTTCTTC.

This clonotype has only a few counts. The V and J genes are TRBV6-1 and TRBJ1-5; possibly TRBD1 for D (5 bases). The germline V and J ends were trimmed by 6 bases and 4 bases, with 16 bases remaining between them. CDR3 size: 15 residues. The germline gives CDR1 MNHNS, CDR2 SASEGT. This CDR3 is CASSGTIYGNQPQHF. As DNA, the CDR3 is TGTGCCAGCAGCGGGACCATTTATGGGAATCAGCCCCAGCATTTT.

The chain has TRBV7-2 and TRBJ2-1, with 7 positions matching TRBD2. The closer fit of TRBJ2-7 to the DNA end suggests the J call may be wrong. Germline V lookup: CDR1 SGHTA, CDR2 FQGNSA. This CDR3 is 13 amino acids long. The CDR3, as DNA: TGTGCCGTTCTAGCGGCCCAATACAATGAGCAGTACTTC. Its translation is CAVLAAQYNEQYF.

The chain employs TRBV28 and TRBJ1-2, with D uncertain. The length of the CDR3 is 13 residues. From germline, CDR1 is MDHEN and CDR2 SYDVKM. Trimming took 3 bases from V and 2 from J, leaving 7 bases between them. The chain's CDR3 is CASSFSENYGYTF. The DNA of the CDR3 is TGTGCCAGCAGTTTTTCGGAAAACTATGGCTACACCTTC.

The chain recombines TRBV12-5 with TRBJ2-1; a possible D gene is TRBD1 (6 bases). Germline V gene sequence: CDR1 LGHNT, CDR2 FRNRAP. The CDR3 has 16 residues. Trimming shortened V by 0 bases and J by 3 bases, and 12 bases separated the two germline ends. CDR3: CASGLVLGTLYNEQFF. CDR3 nucleotide sequence: TGTGCTAGTGGTTTGGTCCTCGGGACACTCTACAATGAGCAGTTCTTC.

The chain combines TRBV30 with TRBJ1-2; the D is unclear. Per the germline V gene, CDR1 is GTSNPN and CDR2 is SVGIG (reference sequence). V was shortened by 0 bases and J by 8 bases, with 13 bases between the two germline ends. The CDR3 runs to 13 residues. For the CDR3, the DNA is TGTGCCTGGAGTGTACTTCGTGGCAGGGGCTACACCTTC. It specifies CAWSVLRGRGYTF.

In the case of this clonotype: One end of the junction fails to match germline, which may point to a read error. The chain couples TRBV12-3 or TRBV12-4 to TRBJ2-1; 8 positions agree with TRBD1. The CDR3 is made up of 16 amino acids. This chain's CDR3 is CAGSFPTGGSYNEQFF. In DNA form, the CDR3 reads TGTGCCGGCAGTTTCCCTACAGGGGGCTCCTACAATGAGCAGTTCTTC.

In this sample, this clonotype turned up a few times. Germline is not matched at one junction end, which may reflect a read error. The chain combines TRBV7-8 with TRBJ2-5; D not certain. This CDR3 has 12 residues. Germline V CDR1 and CDR2: SGHVS, FQNEAQ. The CDR3 here is CASILVGETQYF. As DNA, the CDR3 is TGTGCCAGCATCTTAGTCGGAGAGACCCAGTACTTC.

The chain carries TRBV6-6 and TRBJ1-1; 7 bases line up with TRBD1. This CDR3 is 16 amino acids long. Germline V gene lookup returns CDR1 MNHNY and CDR2 SVGAGI (reference sequence). Germline trimming cut 2 bases from V and 4 bases from J; bases unmatched to any gene: 10. As DNA, the CDR3 is TGTGCCAGCAGTTACCCGCGACAGGGTGAAGGCACTGAAGCTTTCTTT. Protein sequence: CASSYPRQGEGTEAFF.

For the CDR3, the DNA is TGTGCCAGCAGCTTGGGGGCAGGGGGCAGGGACACTGAAGCTTTCTTT. Its protein product is CASSLGAGGRDTEAFF. V usage is TRBV5-6 and J usage is TRBJ1-1, with TRBD1 matching 8 bases. The CDR3 sequence is 16 residues long. The ends lost 0 bases at V and 3 bases at J; junction bases unmatched: 7. CDR1 and CDR2 (germline): SGHDT, YYEEEE.

This clonotype showed up just a few times. This chain links TRBV20-1 with TRBJ2-3, with 7 bases that match TRBD2. V was pared by 4 bases and J by 4 bases, with 11 bases of the junction left unmatched. The CDR3 consists of 15 residues. Per the germline V gene, CDR1 is DFQATT and CDR2 is SNEGSKA (reference sequence). The CDR3 loop reads CSANPGRGLSDTQYF. The CDR3, as DNA: TGCAGTGCTAACCCCGGGCGGGGGTTGTCAGATACGCAGTATTTT.

V and J are TRBV21-1 and TRBJ2-7; whether TRBD1, the table's D call, matches the DNA was not checked. TRBV21-1 is a known pseudogene. CDR3 length equals 13 residues. CDR3 region: CATRDRRSDEQYF. In DNA, the CDR3 is TGTGCCACCCGGGACAGGAGATCCGATGAGCAGTACTTC.

A word on this clonotype: One junction end disagrees with the germline gene, perhaps due to a read error. This chain uses TRBV20-1 with TRBJ1-2; 10 bases fit TRBD1. The CDR3 spans 15 residues. CDR1 and CDR2 from the germline V gene are DFQATT and SNEGSKA (reference sequence). Written as DNA, the CDR3 is TGCAGTACTAGAGCGACAGGGGGCGCGGATTATGGCTACACCTTC. It specifies CSTRATGGADYGYTF.

The chain combines TRBV19 with TRBJ2-7; D remains ambiguous. Trimming shortened V by 5 bases and J by 3 bases, and 17 bases separated the two germline ends. CDR1 is LNHDA and CDR2 is SQIVND in the germline V gene (reference sequence). The CDR3 loop spans 15 amino acids. The CDR3 loop reads CASSESQERVYEQYF. The CDR3, as DNA: TGTGCCAGTAGTGAAAGTCAGGAGCGCGTCTACGAGCAGTACTTC.

This clonotype has just a few counts. V usage is TRBV20-1 and J usage is TRBJ2-3; D perhaps matches TRBD1 (5 bases). Germline V gene lookup returns CDR1 DFQATT and CDR2 SNEGSKA (reference sequence). Between the trimmed V and J ends, which lost 3 bases and 0 bases, there was a span of 7 bases. The CDR3 contains 13 residues. The DNA of the CDR3 is TGCAGTGCTAGCCCAGGGAGCACAGATACGCAGTATTTT. As protein: CSASPGSTDTQYF.

This clonotype turned up a few times. The V and J genes are TRBV4-1 and TRBJ2-1; either TRBD1 or TRBD2 may fit D (5 bases each). Trimming shortened V by 1 base and J by 8 bases, and 21 bases separated the two germline ends. Looked up from germline, CDR1 is MGHRA and CDR2 is YSYEKL. This CDR3 has 17 residues. CDR3 residues: CASSQGRLGQGGDEQFF. In DNA form, the CDR3 reads TGCGCCAGCAGCCAAGGGAGGCTGGGGCAGGGTGGAGATGAGCAGTTCTTC.